This T cell receptor (beta chain) stems from a study of T cell responses to AZD1222 COVID-19 vaccine. Comment on this clone: The antigen is not known.

The CDR3 has 14 residues. Germline V gives CDR1 SGHAT, CDR2 FQNNGV. The V segment lost 4 bases and the J segment 2 bases; nucleotides outside the gene matches: 0. Libraries were prepared by immunoSEQ multiplex PCR; TCRdb keeps only in-frame clonotypes and omits some of them. The table lists about 120,000 clones, 80% to 90% of them singletons. Study findings and constraints: Without day 14 samples, only post-peak T cell repertoires were studied. Spike-wide vaccine-associated CD4 TCRs dominated at 160-218 and 743-854. The study reported that nearly half of spike-specific TCRs target unmutated variant regions.

The receptor's source is an adult in good health. The rearrangement links TRBV11-2 to TRBJ2-7; 12 positions agree with TRBD2. Specimen: peripheral blood, collected on day 0 of MenACWY control vaccination. In DNA, the CDR3 is TGTGCCAGCAGCTGGACTAGCGGGGCCTACGAGCAGTACTTC. Translating it yields CASSWTSGAYEQYF. Full variable domain (rest looked up from reference TRBV11-2 and TRBJ2-7): EAGVAQSPRYKIIEKRQSVAFWCNPISGHATLYWYQQILGQGPKLLIQFQNNGVVDDSQLPKDRFSAERLKGVDSTLKIQPAKLEDSAVYLCASSWTSGAYEQYFGPGTRLTVT.